Listed below are T cell receptor beta chains from one sample, sequenced in a study of cytomegalovirus exposure and HLA in healthy donors. Libraries were prepared by immunoSEQ multiplex PCR; TCRdb keeps only in-frame clonotypes and omits some of them. The sample contains 70,000 or so clones, 94% of which appear only once. What was sequenced was PBMCs. The receptor source for this set is a man aged 18 to 29 in good health and CMV-seropositive. CDR3s include the opening cysteine and the closing phenylalanine or tryptophan. A D gene is named only where the DNA matches it firmly. The size entry is marked missing in some rows and otherwise reads once, few, many or a size class.

clone size: .; J gene: TRBJ1-2; D gene: .; V gene: TRBV15; CDR3 length: 13; CDR3 DNA: TGTGCCACCAGCAGAGACCAGATTTATGGCTACACCTTC; CDR3 protein: CATSRDQIYGYTF
clone size: .; J gene: TRBJ1-5; D gene: TRBD1; V gene: TRBV12-5; CDR3 length: 17; CDR3 DNA: TGTGCTAGTGGTTTGGTCCGAGGGACAGGGGGTTTCGCTCCCCAGCATTTT; CDR3 protein: CASGLVRGTGGFAPQHF
clone size: once; J gene: TRBJ1-1; D gene: .; V gene: TRBV10-1; CDR3 length: 13; CDR3 DNA: TGCGCCAGCTCAAGTCGTCAGGGCGCTGAAGCTTTCTTT; CDR3 protein: CASSSRQGAEAFF
clone size: .; J gene: TRBJ1-1; D gene: TRBD1; V gene: TRBV27; CDR3 length: 18; CDR3 DNA: TGTGCCAGCAGTTCCACAATGGAGGGACAGGGTCGTAGCACTGAAGCTTTCTTT; CDR3 protein: CASSSTMEGQGRSTEAFF
clone size: .; J gene: TRBJ2-3; D gene: .; V gene: TRBV28; CDR3 length: 16; CDR3 DNA: TGTGCCAGCAGTTTGTCTCCACAATCTAGCACAGATACGCAGTATTTT; CDR3 protein: CASSLSPQSSTDTQYF
clone size: few; J gene: TRBJ2-5; D gene: TRBD2; V gene: TRBV11-3; CDR3 length: 16; CDR3 DNA: TGTGCCAGCAGCAAGGGAGGGTCCACGTACCAAGAGACCCAGTACTTC; CDR3 protein: CASSKGGSTYQETQYF
clone size: .; J gene: TRBJ1-4; D gene: TRBD1; V gene: TRBV5-1; CDR3 length: 15; CDR3 DNA: TGCGCCAGCAGCTTGGCCGGGACAGGGGATGAAAAACTGTTTTTT; CDR3 protein: CASSLAGTGDEKLFF
clone size: .; J gene: TRBJ2-2; D gene: .; V gene: TRBV29-1; CDR3 length: 12; CDR3 DNA: TGCAGCGTTGACACGGGAGCCGGGGAGCTGTTTTTT; CDR3 protein: CSVDTGAGELFF
clone size: once; J gene: TRBJ1-1; D gene: .; V gene: TRBV5-1; CDR3 length: 13; CDR3 DNA: TGCGCCAGCAGCGGGGGGGAAGGAACTGAAGCTTTCTTT; CDR3 protein: CASSGGEGTEAFF
clone size: .; J gene: TRBJ1-1; D gene: .; V gene: TRBV28; CDR3 length: 14; CDR3 DNA: TGTGCCAGCAGCTTTCCTGCAGGGGACACTGAAGCTTTCTTT; CDR3 protein: CASSFPAGDTEAFF
clone size: .; J gene: TRBJ2-5; D gene: TRBD2; V gene: TRBV7-9; CDR3 length: 14; CDR3 DNA: TGTGCCAGCGGTATAGCGGGAGTGCGGGAGACCCAGTACTTC; CDR3 protein: CASGIAGVRETQYF
clone size: .; J gene: TRBJ2-3; D gene: .; V gene: TRBV5-4; CDR3 length: 13; CDR3 DNA: TGTGCCAGCAGCTTGGGGCGGCCCGATACGCAGTATTTT; CDR3 protein: CASSLGRPDTQYF
clone size: .; J gene: TRBJ2-6; D gene: .; V gene: TRBV10-2; CDR3 length: 19; CDR3 DNA: TGCGCCAGCAGAGCCCTACAGGGAAATCTCCTCTCTGGGGCCAACGTCCTGACTTTC; CDR3 protein: CASRALQGNLLSGANVLTF
clone size: .; J gene: TRBJ1-2; D gene: .; V gene: TRBV5-5; CDR3 length: 16; CDR3 DNA: TGTGCCAGCAGCTTGGTAGAAATGGTAGGGGCTGGTGGCTACACCTTC; CDR3 protein: CASSLVEMVGAGGYTF